This T cell receptor (beta chain) was sequenced during a study of low-dose radiotherapy and immunotherapy resistance in tumors. Study details: Starting cycle 1 day 1, oral aspirin 300 mg was given daily for four cycles.

J lost 5 bases, V lost 2 bases, and 5 bases had no gene match. Germline V lookup: CDR1 DFQATT, CDR2 SNEGSKA (reference sequence). CDR3 length equals 14 residues. Primers targeting TRAV and TRBV primed first-strand cDNA, covering alpha and beta chains. A roughly 20-cycle PCR with a constant-region primer and V-primer adapter amplified TCRs. In TCRdb, the reads were re-called with MiXCR into one record per CDR3 protein. The repertoire holds about 17,000 distinct CDR3 sequences, with approximately 63% as singletons. The sequence derives from a human donor with advanced metastatic prostate, ovarian, gallbladder or colorectal cancer (not recorded which). This table probably holds off-target reads from a library built for another chain. The chain is built from TRBV20-1 and TRBJ2-5; 10 positions agree with TRBD2. CDR3 sequence: CSARTLAGVETQYF. In DNA form, the CDR3 reads TGCAGTGCTAGAACTCTAGCGGGAGTTGAGACCCAGTACTTC.